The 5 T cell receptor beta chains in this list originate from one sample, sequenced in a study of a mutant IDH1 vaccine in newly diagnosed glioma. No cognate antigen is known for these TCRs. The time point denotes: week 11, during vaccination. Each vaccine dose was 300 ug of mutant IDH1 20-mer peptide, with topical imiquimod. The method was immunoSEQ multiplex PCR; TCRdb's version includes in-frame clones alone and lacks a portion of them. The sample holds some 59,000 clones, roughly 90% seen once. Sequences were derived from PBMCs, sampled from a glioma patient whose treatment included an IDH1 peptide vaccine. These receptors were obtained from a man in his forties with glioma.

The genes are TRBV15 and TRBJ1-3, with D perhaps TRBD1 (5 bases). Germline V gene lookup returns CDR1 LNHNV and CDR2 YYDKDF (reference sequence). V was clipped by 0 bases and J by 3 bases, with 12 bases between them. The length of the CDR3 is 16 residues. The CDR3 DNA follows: TGTGCCACCAGCAGAGATCGGGGGTTAGGTGGAAACACCATATATTTT. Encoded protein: CATSRDRGLGGNTIYF.

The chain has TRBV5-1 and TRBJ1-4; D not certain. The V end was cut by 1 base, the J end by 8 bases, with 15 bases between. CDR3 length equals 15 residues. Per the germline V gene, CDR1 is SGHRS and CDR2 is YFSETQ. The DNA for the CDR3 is TGCGCCAGCAGCTTGAGCGGCGGAGGAGGAGAAAAACTGTTTTTT. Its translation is CASSLSGGGGEKLFF.

The CDR3 nucleotides read TGTGCCAGCAGTTCTCGACTAGTACCCTACGAGCAGTACTTC. This codes for CASSSRLVPYEQYF. This chain joins TRBV27 and TRBJ2-7, with a tentative D call TRBD2 (6 bases). The CDR3 totals 14 residues. The V gene's germline CDR1 is MNHEY and CDR2 SMNVEV (reference sequence). Trimming stripped 4 bases from V and 2 bases from J, with 12 bases between.

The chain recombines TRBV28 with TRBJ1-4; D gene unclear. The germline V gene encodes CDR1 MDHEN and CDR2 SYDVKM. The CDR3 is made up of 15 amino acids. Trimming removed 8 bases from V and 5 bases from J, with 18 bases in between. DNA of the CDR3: TGTGCCAGCGGTTCAAATGGGGTAATCAATGAAAAACTGTTTTTT. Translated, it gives CASGSNGVINEKLFF.

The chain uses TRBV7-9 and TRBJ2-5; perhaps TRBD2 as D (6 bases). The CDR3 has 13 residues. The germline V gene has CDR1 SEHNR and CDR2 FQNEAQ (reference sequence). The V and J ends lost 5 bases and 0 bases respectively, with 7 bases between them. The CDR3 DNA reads TGTGCCAGCAGCCGGGACTACCAAGAGACCCAGTACTTC. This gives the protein CASSRDYQETQYF.